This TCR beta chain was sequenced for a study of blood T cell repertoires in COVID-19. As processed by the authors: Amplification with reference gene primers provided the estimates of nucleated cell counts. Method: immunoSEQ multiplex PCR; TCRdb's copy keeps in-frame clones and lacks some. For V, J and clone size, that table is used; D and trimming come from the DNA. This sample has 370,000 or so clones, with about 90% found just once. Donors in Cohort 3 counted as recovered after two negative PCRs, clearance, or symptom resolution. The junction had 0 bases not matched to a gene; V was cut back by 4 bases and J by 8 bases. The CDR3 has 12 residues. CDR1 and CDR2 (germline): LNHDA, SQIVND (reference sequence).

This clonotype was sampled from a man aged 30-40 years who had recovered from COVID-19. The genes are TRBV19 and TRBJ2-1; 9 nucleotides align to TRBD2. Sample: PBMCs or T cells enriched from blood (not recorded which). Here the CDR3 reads CASSRLADEQFF. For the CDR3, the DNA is TGTGCCAGTAGTAGACTAGCGGATGAGCAGTTCTTC.